This TCR beta chain was identified during a study of monozygotic twins with inflammatory bowel disease (dated by TCRdb to between 2018 and 2021). At the level of the whole study: In total, 28 monozygotic twin pairs made up the full study: 19 Danish pairs, all IBD-discordant, plus nine German pairs, of which four were IBD-concordant and five were IBD-discordant. Each individual had, on average, about 151 000 unique TCRalpha sequences and 181 000 unique TCRbeta sequences available for analysis. Within discordant pairs, disease-associated traits were sought mainly by comparing IBD patients with their genetically identical healthy co-twins. Results and caveats for the whole study, not just this receptor: No single strong signal or clonotype linked to IBD turned up in the results, so the idea that one exists was not supported. Fewer clonotypes were shared with other individuals by IBD patients than by healthy twins, most markedly in patients showing signs of disease activity. Measured by the inverse Simpson index, TCRbeta repertoire diversity was lower in IBD patients than in their healthy co-twins. Because patients were on differing immunosuppressive treatments, the repertoires may have picked up extra background noise and inter-individual variability. Repertoire similarity did not differ between concordant and discordant twins, possibly due to limited statistical power. Distinction between different T cell subtypes could not be achieved in the analysis.

From each donor, a roughly 2.5 ml peripheral blood sample was collected into PAXgene tubes and stored at -80 degrees C. Total RNA was isolated from whole blood with the PAXgene blood miRNA kit on an automated QIAcube, without T cell sorting. Peripheral blood from monozygotic twin pairs concordant or discordant for inflammatory bowel disease was subjected to deep TCRalpha and TCRbeta repertoire profiling with unique molecular barcoding. Smoking habits were recorded for all twin pairs, and individuals were classified as current, former or never smokers. Library creation used 5' RACE. Preparation of each TCR library used approximately 3,200 ng of total RNA. For each sample, cDNA synthesis was carried out in eight separate reactions using SMARTScribe reverse transcriptase. During cDNA synthesis, template switching introduced unique molecular identifiers that contained a 6-nucleotide sample barcode. TCRalpha and TCRbeta cDNA was amplified by two nested PCRs of about 15 and 9 cycles, with bead purification after each PCR. Before amplification, the cDNA was treated with uracil DNA-glycosylase and purified using the QIAquick PCR purification kit. The second PCR was the step at which Illumina TruSeq-compatible adapters and sample-specific barcodes were added. Library quality and concentration were assessed using TapeStation and Qubit, and approximately 5 ng of each library was pooled. Sequencing of the pooled libraries was done on an Illumina HiSeq2500 single-index Rapid Run using custom sequencing primers and 2 x 100 bp reads. Under the source paper's analysis protocol: PCR and sequencing errors were corrected by UMI-based consensus assembly using MiGEC version 1.2.6. MiXCR version 2.1.1 handled V(D)J alignment, clonotype assembly and CDR3 extraction. Normalisation of gene usage, clonotype sharing and MAIT/NKT TCR abundance was achieved by analysing the top 1000, 10 000 and 20 000 clonotypes per sample. After downsampling to 27 000 UMIs, diversity was calculated as the inverse Simpson index using the vegan R package. Paired Mann-Whitney U tests were applied to discordant twin pairs, and Benjamini-Hochberg correction was used for multiple testing. TCRdb reprocessed the reads, so every CDR3 protein sequence counts as one entry and DNA is not shown. These V and J calls derive from TCRdb rather than the authors' analysis. The sample table gives around 400,000 distinct CDR3 sequences. The ten top clones hold less than 2.5% of the sample.

Worth noting for this clonotype: The antigen this receptor binds is unknown.

Including cysteine and phenylalanine, the CDR3 has 15 amino acids. The DNA sequence is not available. CDR1 and CDR2, per the germline V gene, are SGHRS and YFSETQ. Sequencing input: blood. The receptor was isolated from a human donor with ulcerative colitis or Crohn's disease, or a healthy co-twin of an affected twin (not recorded which). The rearrangement joined TRBV5-1 to TRBJ2-1; TCRdb's assignment of TRBD1 cannot be checked, as there is no DNA. Here the CDR3 is given as CASSYDRGQGNEQFF.